What follows describes a single TCR beta chain. Its target is unknown. With 60 Vbeta and 13 Jbeta primers, the PCR was carried out. Some clones are missing from TCRdb's copy, which holds only in-frame ones; the method was immunoSEQ multiplex PCR. The sample includes around 300,000 clones, around 66% seen only once; the top ten take approximately 2.1%. The data stem from a study of cytomegalovirus exposure and HLA in healthy donors. As for the donors, each was a healthy bone marrow donor. Study-wide results and caveats: A list of 150 or so TCR beta chains associated with cytomegalovirus was given.

Trimming removed 3 bases at V and 6 bases at J, with 13 bases between. CDR3 length: 14 amino acids. Per germline, CDR1 SGHAT and CDR2 FQNNGV. The gene calls are TRBV11-2 and TRBJ2-3, with a possible D match to TRBD1 (5 bases). This TCR was sampled from a female donor in good health and CMV-seronegative. The sample comprised PBMCs. CDR3 DNA sequence: TGTGCCAGCAGCTTTTCGCAGGGTTGGGATACGCAGTATTTT. Protein sequence: CASSFSQGWDTQYF.